This T cell receptor (beta chain) comes out of a study of T-cell memory formation after mild COVID-19. The study's findings and limits: Cross-reactive memory seemingly joined, as some responding clones were found in pre-infection memory.

It was 5'RACE with constant-segment primers that produced the TCR alpha and TCR beta cDNA libraries, which carried sample barcodes and UMIs. TCRdb reprocessed the 5' RACE reads via MiXCR and lists one record per CDR3 protein. The repertoire includes about 270,000 distinct CDR3 sequences, 15% to 19% of them detected once, and more than 2% sits in the top ten. V lost 2 bases and J 6 bases, leaving 15 bases between the germline ends. The CDR3 extends over 15 amino acids. Turning to this clonotype: No antigen is known for it.

J is TRBJ2-3 and V is TRBV12-3 or TRBV12-4; D tentatively fits TRBD1 or TRBD2 (6 bases each). The clonotype originates from an adult woman who had mild COVID-19 (a few samples of this study predate the infection). Cell type and time point are not known. Sequences were obtained from PBMCs or a T cell subset sorted from them (not recorded which). CDR3 region: CASSLFLGGSDTQYF. In nucleotides, the CDR3 is TGTGCCAGCAGTTTATTTTTAGGGGGGTCGGATACGCAGTATTTT.